Sequencing of this T cell receptor (beta chain) was carried out in a study of cytomegalovirus exposure and HLA in healthy donors. The PCR had 60 Vbeta and 13 Jbeta primers. Method: immunoSEQ multiplex PCR; TCRdb's copy keeps in-frame clones and lacks some. The sample consists of about 160,000 clones, roughly 80% of them appearing once. Points from the study as a whole: The study put about 180 TCR beta chains on its list as cytomegalovirus-associated. The study reported that TCR beta sequences accurately predicted HLA-A and HLA-B alleles in most subjects. For most TCR sequences rarity was the rule, although some public TCRs occurred in many donors. An apparent linkage of common viral pathogens to several of the most significant clusters emerged in a later analysis.

A word on this clone: Its antigen remains unidentified.

The CDR3 runs to 14 residues. Germline lookup yields CDR1 MNHEY and CDR2 SVGAGI. Trimming removed 1 base at V and 7 bases at J, with 10 bases between. The sequenced sample consisted of PBMCs. The TCR comes from a male donor in good health and CMV-seronegative. The V call is TRBV6-5, the J call TRBJ1-4; D might be TRBD1 (6 bases). The CDR3 region has the DNA TGTGCCAGCAGTTACTGGGACAAGGGTGAAAAACTGTTTTTT. This gives the protein CASSYWDKGEKLFF.